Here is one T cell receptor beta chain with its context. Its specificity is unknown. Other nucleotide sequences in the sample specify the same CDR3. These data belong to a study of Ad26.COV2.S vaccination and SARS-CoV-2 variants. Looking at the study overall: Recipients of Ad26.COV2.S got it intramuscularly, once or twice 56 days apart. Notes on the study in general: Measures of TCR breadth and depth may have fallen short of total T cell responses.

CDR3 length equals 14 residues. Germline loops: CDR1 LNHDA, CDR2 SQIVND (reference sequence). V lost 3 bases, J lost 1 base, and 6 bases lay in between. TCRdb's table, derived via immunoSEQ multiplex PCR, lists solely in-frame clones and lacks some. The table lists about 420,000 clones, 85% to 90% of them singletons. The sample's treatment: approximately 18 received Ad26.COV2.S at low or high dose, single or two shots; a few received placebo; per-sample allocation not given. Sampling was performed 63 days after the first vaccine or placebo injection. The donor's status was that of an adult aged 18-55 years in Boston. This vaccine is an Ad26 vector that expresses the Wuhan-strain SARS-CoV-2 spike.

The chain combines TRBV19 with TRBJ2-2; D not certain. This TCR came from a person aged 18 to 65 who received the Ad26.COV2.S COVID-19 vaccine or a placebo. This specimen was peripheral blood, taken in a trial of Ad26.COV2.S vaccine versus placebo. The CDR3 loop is CASSIGRNTGELFF. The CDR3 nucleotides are TGTGCCAGTAGTATCGGTCGGAACACCGGGGAGCTGTTTTTT.